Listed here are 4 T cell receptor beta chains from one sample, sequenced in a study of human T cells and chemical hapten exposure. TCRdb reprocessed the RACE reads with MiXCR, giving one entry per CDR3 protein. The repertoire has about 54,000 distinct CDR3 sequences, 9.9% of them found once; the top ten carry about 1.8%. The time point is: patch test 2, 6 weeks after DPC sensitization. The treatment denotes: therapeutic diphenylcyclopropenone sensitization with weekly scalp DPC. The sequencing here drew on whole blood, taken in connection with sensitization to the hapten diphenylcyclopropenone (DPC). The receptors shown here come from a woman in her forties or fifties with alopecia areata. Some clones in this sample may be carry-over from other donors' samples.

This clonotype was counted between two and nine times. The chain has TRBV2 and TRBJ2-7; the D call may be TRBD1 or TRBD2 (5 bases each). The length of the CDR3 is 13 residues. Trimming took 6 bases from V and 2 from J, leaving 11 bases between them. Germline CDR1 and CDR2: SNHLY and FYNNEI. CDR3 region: CASRRQGAYEQYF. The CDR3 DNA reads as TGTGCCAGCAGGCGGCAGGGAGCCTACGAGCAGTACTTC. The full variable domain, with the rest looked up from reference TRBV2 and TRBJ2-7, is EPEVTQTPSHQVTQMGQEVILRCVPISNHLYFYWYRQILGQKVEFLVSFYNNEISEKSEIFDDQFSVERPDGSNFTLKIRSTKLEDSAMYFCASRRQGAYEQYFGPGTRLTVT.

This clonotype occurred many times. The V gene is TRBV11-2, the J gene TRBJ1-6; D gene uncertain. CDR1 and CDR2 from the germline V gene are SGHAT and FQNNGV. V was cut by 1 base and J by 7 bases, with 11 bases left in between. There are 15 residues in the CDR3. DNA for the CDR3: TGTGCCAGCAGCTTAGTTCGTACAGCGAATTCACCCCTCCACTTT. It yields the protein CASSLVRTANSPLHF.

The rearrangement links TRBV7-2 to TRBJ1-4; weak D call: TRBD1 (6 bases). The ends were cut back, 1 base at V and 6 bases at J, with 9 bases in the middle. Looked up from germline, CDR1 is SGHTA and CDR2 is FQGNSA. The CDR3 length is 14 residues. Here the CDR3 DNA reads TGTGCCAGCAGCTTAGGGGGGGCCGATGAAAAACTGTTTTTT. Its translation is CASSLGGADEKLFF.

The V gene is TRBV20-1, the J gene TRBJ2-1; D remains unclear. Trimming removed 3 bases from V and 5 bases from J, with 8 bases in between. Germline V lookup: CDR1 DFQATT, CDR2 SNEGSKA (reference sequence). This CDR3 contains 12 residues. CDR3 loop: CSARGSNNEQFF. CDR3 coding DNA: TGCAGTGCTAGGGGCAGTAACAATGAGCAGTTCTTC.